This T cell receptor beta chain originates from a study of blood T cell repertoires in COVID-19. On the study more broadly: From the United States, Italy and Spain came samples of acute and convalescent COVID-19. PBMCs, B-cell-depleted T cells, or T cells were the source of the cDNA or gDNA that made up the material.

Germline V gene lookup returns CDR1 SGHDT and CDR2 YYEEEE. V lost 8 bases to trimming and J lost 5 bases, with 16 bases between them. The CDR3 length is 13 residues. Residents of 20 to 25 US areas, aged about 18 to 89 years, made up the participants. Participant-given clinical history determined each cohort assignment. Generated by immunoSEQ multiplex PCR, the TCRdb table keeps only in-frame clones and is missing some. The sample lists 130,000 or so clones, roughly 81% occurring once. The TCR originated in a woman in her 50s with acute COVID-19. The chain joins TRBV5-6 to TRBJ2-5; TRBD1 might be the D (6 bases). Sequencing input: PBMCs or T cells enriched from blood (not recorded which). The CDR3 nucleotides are TGTGCCAGTAAAGGGGGATCGTTTGAGACCCAGTACTTC. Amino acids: CASKGGSFETQYF.